Detailed here is one TCR beta chain. Its antigen is undetermined. The data are from a study of T cells in localized non-small cell lung cancer. Study-wide points: Sequencing was restricted to one tumor region; therefore, heterogeneity remains possible. Longer overall survival accompanied higher blood T cell density. Uninvolved adjacent lung showed peak T cell clonality, exceeding tumor. Out of the top 100 tumor clones, a median around 57 were seen in adjacent lung.

The data were produced by immunoSEQ multiplex PCR, yet TCRdb's version contains in-frame clones alone and is incomplete. Of about 91,000 clones detected, roughly 87% appear once; the ten largest clones hold around 16%. Germline CDR1 LNHDA, CDR2 SQIVND (reference sequence). The V end lost 4 bases, the J end lost 0 bases, and 13 bases lay between the germline ends. The CDR3 sequence is 17 residues long. The source was peripheral blood, collected before any cancer treatment. This TCR was sampled from a man between 40 and 75 years old with stage I squamous cell lung carcinoma. The chain recombines TRBV19 with TRBJ1-6; possibly TRBD1 for D (6 bases). In DNA, the CDR3 is TGTGCCAGTAGTAAAGCAGGACAGATCTCCTATAATTCACCCCTCCACTTT. Residues: CASSKAGQISYNSPLHF.